These T cell receptor beta chains were read from a single sample in a study of cytomegalovirus exposure and HLA in healthy donors. Profiled with immunoSEQ multiplex PCR; TCRdb holds only in-frame clones, not every one. This table has over 150,000 clones, 70% to 90% appearing once. The sequenced sample consisted of PBMCs. These receptors came from a human donor in good health. CDR3s include the opening cysteine and the closing phenylalanine or tryptophan. Fields, in order: V gene, J gene, CDR3 length, CDR3 protein.

TRBV5-1	TRBJ2-1	15	CASIPGGTGYNEQFF
TRBV19	TRBJ1-1	13	CASKVRGRTEAFF
TRBV18	TRBJ2-3	18	CASSPPLGRGLSTDTQYF
TRBV5-1	TRBJ2-3	19	CASSAAGHREERGTDTQYF
TRBV9	TRBJ2-6	16	CASSSDFLLGANVLTF
TRBV7-2	TRBJ1-2	14	CASSSDRGQGGYTF
TRBV10-2	TRBJ2-3	16	CASSDASDLGTDTQYF
TRBV18	TRBJ1-4	16	CASSLRPGGNDEKLFF
TRBV7-2	TRBJ1-6	16	CASSLGPAGLNSPLHF
TRBV29-1	TRBJ1-3	13	CSVSGISGNTIYF
TRBV2	TRBJ1-2	17	CASSQRGSRDRVYGYTF
TRBV19	TRBJ2-1	14	CASSTGTEYNEQFF
TRBV7-3	TRBJ2-7	13	CASSLGTGGEQYF
TRBV25-1	TRBJ2-7	11	CASSLYYEQYF
TRBV7-2	TRBJ1-1	11	CASSFRGTAFF
TRBV27	TRBJ2-7	13	CANPVRVPYEQYF
TRBV10-3	TRBJ1-5	16	CAISESMGGYGQPQHF
TRBV13	TRBJ2-7	12	CASSSSGTEQYF
TRBV7-9	TRBJ2-1	15	CASSRDSTTYNEQFF
TRBV5-1	TRBJ2-7	14	CASSRRQGAYEQYF
TRBV5-1	TRBJ1-4	14	CASSVTGTNEKLFF
TRBV7-2	TRBJ2-7	15	CASSPFGRALYEQYF
TRBV7-3	TRBJ2-2	14	CASSFDRNTGELFF
TRBV29-1	TRBJ1-2	16	CSVDSSPLSFNYGYTF
TRBV29-1	TRBJ2-1	14	CSAEGTRKHNEQFF
TRBV19	TRBJ2-1	15	CASSPPTHSYNEQFF
TRBV27	TRBJ2-1	17	CASSPLPPTGQHNEQFF
TRBV4-1	TRBJ1-5	14	CASRQQGDGQPQHF
TRBV25-1	TRBJ1-1	16	CASSYTGGVKRAEAFF
TRBV7-2	TRBJ2-1	14	CASSSKRGHNEQFF
TRBV12-5	TRBJ1-2	13	CASGLGGGYGYTF
TRBV7-2	TRBJ1-6	15	CASSLRGIGISPLHF
TRBV19	TRBJ2-4	14	CASEAGGPKNIQYF